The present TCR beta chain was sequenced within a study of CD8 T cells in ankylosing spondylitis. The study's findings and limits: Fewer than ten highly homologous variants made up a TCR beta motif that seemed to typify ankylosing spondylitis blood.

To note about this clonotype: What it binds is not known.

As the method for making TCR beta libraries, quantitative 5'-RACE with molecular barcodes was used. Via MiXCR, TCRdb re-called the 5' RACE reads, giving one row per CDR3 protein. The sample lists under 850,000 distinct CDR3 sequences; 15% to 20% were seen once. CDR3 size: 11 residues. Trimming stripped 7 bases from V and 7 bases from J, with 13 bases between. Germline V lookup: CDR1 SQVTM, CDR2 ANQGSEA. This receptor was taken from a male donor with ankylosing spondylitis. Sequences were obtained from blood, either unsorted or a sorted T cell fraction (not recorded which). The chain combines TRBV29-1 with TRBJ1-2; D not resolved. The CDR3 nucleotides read TGCAGCGCCGGCGTTCTAGGTGGCTACACCTTC. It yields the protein CSAGVLGGYTF.